This T cell receptor beta chain was identified in a study of response to subunit inactivated influenza vaccine. In TCRdb, the RT-PCR reads were re-called with MiXCR into one record per CDR3 protein. The sample carries 630,000 or so distinct CDR3 sequences, 15% to 19% recorded once. V lost 0 bases, J lost 0 bases, and 9 bases lay in between. CDR1 and CDR2 (germline): ENHRY, SYGVKD. The CDR3 is made up of 15 amino acids. The study, taken as a whole, reports: Few additional T cells are recruited per seasonal influenza vaccination, authors suggested.

As regards this clonotype: What it binds is unknown.

The sequence derives from a man in his fifties or sixties who received an inactivated influenza vaccine. Sequencing used PBMCs from blood, obtained approximately 13 days after vaccination. This chain links TRBV10-3 with TRBJ2-7; D not resolved. As DNA, the CDR3 is TGTGCCATCAGTGAGTCAGTGACGAGCTCCTACGAGCAGTACTTC. The encoded protein is CAISESVTSSYEQYF.